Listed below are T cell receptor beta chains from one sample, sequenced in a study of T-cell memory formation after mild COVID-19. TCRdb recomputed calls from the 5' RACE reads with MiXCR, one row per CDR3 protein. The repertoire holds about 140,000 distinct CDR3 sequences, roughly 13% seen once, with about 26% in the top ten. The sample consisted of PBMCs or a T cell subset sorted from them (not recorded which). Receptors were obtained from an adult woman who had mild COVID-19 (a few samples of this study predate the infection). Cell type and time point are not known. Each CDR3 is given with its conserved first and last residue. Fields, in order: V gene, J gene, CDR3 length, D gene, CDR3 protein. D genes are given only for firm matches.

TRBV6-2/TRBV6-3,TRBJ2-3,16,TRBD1,CASSSPDRVSTDTQYF
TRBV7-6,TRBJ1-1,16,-,CASSLDGQGQNTEAFF
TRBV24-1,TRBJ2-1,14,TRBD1,CATSDWDRGNEQFF
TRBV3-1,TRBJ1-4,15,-,CASSPPRRGKEKLFF
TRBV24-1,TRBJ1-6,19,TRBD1,CATSDWGQGRIVYNSPLHF
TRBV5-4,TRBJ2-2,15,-,CASSLGVGGTGELFF
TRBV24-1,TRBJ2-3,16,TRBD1,CATSEWGQGSTDTQYF
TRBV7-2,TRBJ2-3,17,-,CASSSLAGREGTDTQYF
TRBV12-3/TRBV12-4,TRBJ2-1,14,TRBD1,CASSSRDRYNEQFF
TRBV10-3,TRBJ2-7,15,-,CAISDPPQAGYEQYF
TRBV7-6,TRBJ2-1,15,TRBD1,CASSSGQEETRGQFF
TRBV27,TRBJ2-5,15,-,CASSLRIASGETQYF
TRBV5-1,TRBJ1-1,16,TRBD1,CASSLPGGAGMVEAFF
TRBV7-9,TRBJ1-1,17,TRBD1,CASSYKAIDRVLGGAFF
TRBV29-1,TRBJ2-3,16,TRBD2,CSVTGTSGASTDTQYF
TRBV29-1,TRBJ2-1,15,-,CSVYPGSEMYNEQFF
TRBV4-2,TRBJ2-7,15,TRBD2,CASSQEGTSLYEQYF
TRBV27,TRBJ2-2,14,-,CASSLMTGTGELFF
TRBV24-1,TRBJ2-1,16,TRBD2,CATSDPDSGGADEQFF
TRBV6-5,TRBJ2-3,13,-,CASSQGISDTQYF
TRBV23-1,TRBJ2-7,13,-,CASGNRASHEQYF
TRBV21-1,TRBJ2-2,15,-,CARTPAGWFTGELFF